This TCR beta chain was obtained from a study of T cell responses to AZD1222 COVID-19 vaccine (dated by TCRdb to about 2021). General notes on the study: A total of approximately 230 trial participants underwent TCR sequencing, of whom around 200 received two doses of AZD1222 and some 25 received two doses of the MenACWY control vaccine. Enrollment into the trials was organized by age into subgroups of 18-55, 56-69 and 70-plus years, and those subgroups contained roughly 160, 29 and 62 TCR-sequenced participants, respectively. The full study reports these points: Reportedly, close to half of the unique spike-specific TCRs recognized epitopes lying outside the regions that are mutated in the B.1.351 and B.1.1.7 variants. Because no day 14 peak-response samples were available, repertoires were characterized only after the peak T cell response. Only six AZD1222 recipients were SARS-CoV-2 seropositive at baseline, limiting conclusions about previously exposed vaccinees. The vaccine-associated CD4 TCRs covered the entire spike protein, and the dominant responses fell in regions 160-218 and 743-854. Spike-specific TCR breadth and depth rose significantly after two AZD1222 doses compared with day 0 and with MenACWY recipients. The 56-69-year group was small, and its depth increase did not reach significance, likely because of low power. Most participants were white British and females outnumbered males, and the authors suggested that clonal diversity may have been underestimated.

This specimen's time point label, interpreted: baseline before first vaccination. Interpreted using the paper, the treatment or condition label stands for: meningococcal conjugate vaccine given as trial control. The vaccinee samples were drawn from two UK trials, COV001 and COV002, one of which was a single-blind randomized controlled phase 2/3 trial testing AZD1222 (ChAdOx1 nCoV-19) in healthy adults. For TCRbeta chain sequencing, PBMC samples were collected from trial participants at day 0 and at day 28 after the second dose. The CDR3 regions of human TCRbeta chains were analyzed by immunosequencing. The original pipeline was this. Repertoire TCRs were matched against a reference library of SARS-CoV-2-specific TCRs generated with the MIRA antigen-specificity platform. Breadth was defined as the fraction of unique TCRs that were SARS-CoV-2-associated, and depth was defined as the fraction of total T cells that were SARS-CoV-2-associated. Each spike-specific TCR was assigned to its reactive spike region and to a CD4 or CD8 class using the MIRA data. Log10-transformed breadth and depth values were compared by one-way ANOVA with Sidak's multiple comparisons tests. TCRdb took this table from immuneACCESS and kept in-frame rearrangements with V and J called. Such tables lack part of the clones; where checked against another copy, unresolved V genes explain under half of the gap, and the rest is unexplained. Clone size and V and J calls were adopted from that table, with D and trimming inferred from the DNA. This sample is represented by 150,000 or so clones; less than 90% of them were singletons. Together, the top ten hold 4.5% to 6% of the sample.

Trimming takes 6 bases from V and 9 bases from J, and the germline ends sit 12 bases apart. From a lookup of the germline V gene (reference sequence), CDR1 and CDR2 are DFQATT and SNEGSKA. Counted from cysteine to phenylalanine, this CDR3 has 11 amino acids. Here the CDR3 DNA is all that survives: 33 bases in frame from base 1. In the case of this clone: Its antigen is unknown. No base qualities exist here, and no much larger clone lies one base off it.

This sequence was found in an adult in good health. This sequence uses TRBV20-1 and TRBJ2-1; a tentative D match to TRBD2 spans 5 bases. The sample was peripheral blood, taken on day 0 of MenACWY control vaccination. In nucleotide form, the sequence is TGCAGTGCGGCGGCGGGCGGTGAGCAGTTCTTC. Its product reads: CSAAAGGEQFF.